These 28 T cell receptor beta chains were sequenced from one sample in a study of blood T cell repertoires in COVID-19. The table came from immunoSEQ multiplex PCR; TCRdb's copy has only in-frame clones and leaves some out. The sample has 94,000 or so clones; around nine tenths are singletons. The sequenced material came from peripheral blood. These TCRs come from a woman aged 80 or over with active COVID-19.

The genes are TRBV28 and TRBJ2-5; possible D gene TRBD2, 5 bases. V was pared by 5 bases and J by 6 bases, with 19 bases between. The germline V gene encodes CDR1 MDHEN and CDR2 SYDVKM. This CDR3 spans 15 amino acids. The chain's CDR3 is CASSPPRPGVKTQYF. The CDR3 bases are TGTGCCAGCAGTCCACCTCGCCCCGGGGTGAAGACCCAGTACTTC.

The chain couples TRBV10-2 to TRBJ2-2; TRBD1 aligns across 7 bases. The CDR3 is 16 amino acids. Germline loops: CDR1 WSHSY, CDR2 SAAADI. The V segment lost 2 bases and the J segment 0 bases; nucleotides outside the gene matches: 3. The CDR3: CASSEIDRANTGELFF. The CDR3 nucleotides are TGCGCCAGCAGTGAGATCGACAGGGCGAACACCGGGGAGCTGTTTTTT.

This chain links TRBV7-9 with TRBJ2-3; 7 bases are a match to TRBD1. This CDR3 is 17 amino acids long. Germline CDR1 and CDR2: SEHNR and FQNEAQ (reference sequence). V shed 3 bases, J shed 2 bases, and the junction held 11 bases outside the gene matches. The CDR3 loop is CASSLNLGGELTDTQYF. The CDR3 coding sequence is TGTGCCAGCAGCTTGAACCTAGGGGGCGAACTCACAGATACGCAGTATTTT.

The rearrangement uses TRBV18 and TRBJ2-7; D is perhaps TRBD1 (5 bases). This CDR3 comprises 15 residues. V was pared by 5 bases and J by 6 bases, with 20 bases between. Per germline, CDR1 KGHSH and CDR2 LQKENI. CDR3 bases: TGTGCCAGCTCAAGTATGTATCAGGGCCTGAGCGAGCAGTACTTC. This translates into CASSSMYQGLSEQYF.

J is TRBJ2-7 and V is TRBV10-3, with 10 bases identical to TRBD1. CDR3 length: 17 residues. V lost 7 bases to trimming and J lost 7 bases; unmatched junction nucleotides: 19. In germline, CDR1 is ENHRY, CDR2 SYGVKD. The CDR3 is CAIKGTRDRGREKEQYF. As DNA, the CDR3 is TGTGCCATCAAAGGTACCAGAGACAGGGGGCGGGAGAAGGAGCAGTACTTC.

V gene TRBV5-6 combines with J gene TRBJ2-7, with D maybe TRBD1 (6 bases). CDR1 and CDR2 from the germline V gene are SGHDT and YYEEEE. The CDR3 runs to 17 residues. V lost 0 bases to trimming and J lost 2 bases, with 18 bases between them. The CDR3 here is CASSLGWSKDRAYEQYF. The CDR3, as DNA: TGTGCCAGCAGCTTGGGTTGGTCCAAGGACAGAGCCTACGAGCAGTACTTC.

The chain links TRBV18 to TRBJ1-4; TRBD1 is a possible D gene (6 bases). The CDR3 length is 15 residues. CDR1 and CDR2 (germline): KGHSH, LQKENI. V was shortened by 2 bases and J by 4 bases, with 11 bases between the two germline ends. DNA of the CDR3: TGTGCCAGCTCACCAGGACAGCCTCTTAATGAAAAACTGTTTTTT. As protein: CASSPGQPLNEKLFF.

The chain links TRBV7-8 to TRBJ2-1, with 9 bases matching TRBD2. Germline V gives CDR1 SGHVS, CDR2 FQNEAQ. There are 18 residues in the CDR3. Unmatched junction bases numbered 17, after V lost 4 bases and J lost 7 bases. Here the CDR3 DNA reads TGTGCCAGCAGCTATGGGGCGGCGGGAGGGCTTGGAGGGAATGAGCAGTTCTTC. Protein product: CASSYGAAGGLGGNEQFF.

This clone appeared a few times. V and J are TRBV2 and TRBJ2-1; 7 bases match TRBD2. J was trimmed by 7 bases and V by 4 bases; bases with no gene match: 7. CDR3 length: 14 amino acids. Germline CDR1 reads SNHLY; CDR2 reads FYNNEI. For the CDR3, the DNA is TGTGCCAGCAGTGGGGGCGGGGGTAGGAATGAGCAGTTCTTC. As protein: CASSGGGGRNEQFF.

This chain joins TRBV3-1 (or the pseudogene TRBV3-2) and TRBJ1-2, with D perhaps TRBD1 (5 bases). The V gene lost 1 base and the J gene lost 5 bases, with 14 bases spanning the gap. This CDR3 spans 15 amino acids. Germline assignment: CDR1 LGHDT and CDR2 YNNKEL (reference sequence). CDR3 sequence: CASSQVWAGFYGYTF. As DNA, the CDR3 is TGTGCCAGCAGCCAAGTGTGGGCAGGGTTTTATGGCTACACCTTC.

The rearrangement uses TRBV3-1 (or the pseudogene TRBV3-2) and TRBJ2-5; the match to TRBD1 covers 7 bases. The length of the CDR3 is 15 residues. The germline gives CDR1 LGHDT, CDR2 YNNKEL (reference sequence). With 2 bases clipped from V and 5 bases from J, the junction kept 8 bases outside the gene matches. The CDR3 coding sequence is TGTGCCAGCAGCCAATCCCCACAGGGGCAGGAGACCCAGTACTTC. Encoded protein: CASSQSPQGQETQYF.

The rearrangement links TRBV7-2 to TRBJ1-2; 7 bases agree with TRBD1. After removal of 4 bases from V and 4 bases from J, the junction contained 9 bases not matched to a gene. CDR3 length equals 15 residues. CDR1 is SGHTA and CDR2 is FQGNSA in the germline V gene. Written as DNA, the CDR3 is TGTGCCAGCAGCTCCCGCACGACAGGGCCCTATGGCTACACCTTC. Its translation is CASSSRTTGPYGYTF.

The V and J genes are TRBV2 and TRBJ1-5, with 9 positions matching TRBD1. Germline V CDR1 and CDR2: SNHLY, FYNNEI. The V and J ends lost 4 bases and 4 bases, in that order; junction bases with no gene match: 5. The CDR3 runs 15 residues. DNA for the CDR3: TGTGCCAGCAGTGCCGGGACAGGGTGGAATCAGCCCCAGCATTTT. Its protein product is CASSAGTGWNQPQHF.

CDR3 loop: CASSPGHGENQPQHF. The CDR3 nucleotides read TGTGCCAGCTCGCCGGGACACGGAGAAAATCAGCCCCAGCATTTT. The rearrangement joins TRBV18 to TRBJ1-5; tentatively, D is TRBD1 (6 bases). The CDR3 is 15 residues long. Looked up from germline, CDR1 is KGHSH and CDR2 is LQKENI. The germline V and J ends were trimmed by 6 bases and 4 bases, with 16 bases remaining between them.

The chain couples TRBV7-6 to TRBJ2-4; D may be TRBD2 (6 bases). The CDR3 contains 20 residues. From germline, CDR1 is SGHVS and CDR2 FNYEAQ. V lost 5 bases and J 1 base, leaving 27 bases between the germline ends. CDR3 sequence: CASSPRIVAGNPGAKNIQYF. Here the CDR3 DNA reads TGTGCCAGCAGCCCCCGCATAGTCGCGGGAAACCCGGGGGCCAAAAACATTCAGTACTTC.

This clone showed up just once. The chain links TRBV20-1 to TRBJ2-1; TRBD2 agrees at 10 bases. This CDR3 spans 14 amino acids. From germline, CDR1 is DFQATT and CDR2 SNEGSKA (reference sequence). The J segment lost 4 bases and the V segment lost 3 bases, leaving 3 bases of the junction unmatched. DNA for the CDR3: TGCAGTGCTAGTAGACTAGCGGGTTACAATGAGCAGTTCTTC. Amino acid sequence: CSASRLAGYNEQFF.

This clone was observed once. The chain is built from TRBV9 and TRBJ2-3; D remains unclear. The CDR3 has 14 amino acids. V dropped 0 bases and J dropped 4 bases, with 9 bases sitting between them. Germline V gives CDR1 SGDLS, CDR2 YYNGEE. The CDR3 region has the DNA TGTGCCAGCAGCGTAGCTACTTTGCCAGATACGCAGTATTTT. Amino acid sequence: CASSVATLPDTQYF.

This clone came up once. This sequence joins TRBV14 and TRBJ2-7, with 10 bases fitting TRBD1. Trimming took 4 bases from V and 3 from J; bases not matched to a gene: 6. Germline assignment: CDR1 SGHDN and CDR2 FVKESK. This CDR3 is 15 amino acids long. The CDR3 spells CASSPRDRGFYEQYF. CDR3 in DNA: TGTGCCAGCAGCCCACGGGACAGGGGATTCTACGAGCAGTACTTC.

This chain uses TRBV4-2 with TRBJ2-1; TRBD1 might be the D (5 bases). Germline V lookup: CDR1 LGHNA, CDR2 YNFKEQ. CDR3 size: 14 residues. V dropped 3 bases and J dropped 6 bases, with 12 bases sitting between them. The CDR3 sequence is CASSHNLQGNEQFF. In DNA, the CDR3 is TGTGCCAGCAGCCATAACCTCCAGGGCAATGAGCAGTTCTTC.

The chain has TRBV11-3 and TRBJ2-3; 15 nucleotides agree with TRBD2. V lost 0 bases and J lost 4; bases outside the gene matches: 14. The CDR3 extends over 21 amino acids. Germline CDR1 reads SGHNT; CDR2 reads YENEEA. The CDR3 here is CASSLDPGLAGGDSRSDTQYF. For the CDR3, the DNA is TGTGCCAGCAGCTTAGATCCGGGACTAGCGGGAGGCGACTCTCGTTCAGATACGCAGTATTTT. The whole variable domain, remainder taken from reference TRBV11-3 and TRBJ2-3, is EAGVVQSPRYKIIEKKQPVAFWCNPISGHNTLYWYLQNLGQGPELLIRYENEEAVDDSQLPKDRFSAERLKGVDSTLKIQPAELGDSAVYLCASSLDPGLAGGDSRSDTQYFGPGTRLTVL.

The chain couples TRBV5-6 to TRBJ1-6, with no clear D. This CDR3 spans 14 amino acids. Germline lookup yields CDR1 SGHDT and CDR2 YYEEEE. Trimming shortened V by 1 base and J by 7 bases, and 9 bases separated the two germline ends. CDR3 DNA sequence: TGTGCCAGCAGCTTGATGATCACAAATTCACCCCTCCACTTT. Translation gives CASSLMITNSPLHF.

The chain employs TRBV20-1 and TRBJ2-7; 7 nucleotides line up with TRBD2. The CDR3 contains 11 residues. Germline CDR1 and CDR2: DFQATT and SNEGSKA (reference sequence). Losses at the gene ends were 6 bases for V and 9 bases for J; bases not matched to a gene: 8. In DNA form, the CDR3 reads TGCAGTGCCGGGGGACGGGAGGTGCAGTACTTC. It translates to CSAGGREVQYF.

The V gene is TRBV14, the J gene TRBJ1-4; 9 nucleotides agree with TRBD1. Germline-derived CDR1 and CDR2 are SGHDN and FVKESK. There are 15 residues in the CDR3. Trimming cost V 4 bases and J 7 bases; bases outside gene matches: 7. The CDR3, as DNA: TGTGCCAGCAGCCGAGGACAGGGGTGGACTGAAAAACTGTTTTTT. The encoded protein is CASSRGQGWTEKLFF.

J is TRBJ2-2 and V is TRBV9, with 11 bases that match TRBD2. Germline loops: CDR1 SGDLS, CDR2 YYNGEE. The V segment lost 0 bases and the J segment 3 bases; nucleotides outside the gene matches: 4. The CDR3 sequence is 17 residues long. CDR3 sequence: CASSVASSGRYTGELFF. As DNA, the CDR3 is TGTGCCAGCAGCGTAGCTTCTAGCGGGAGGTACACCGGGGAGCTGTTTTTT.

CDR3 protein: CASSVGTGRQETQYF. DNA for the CDR3: TGTGCCAGCAGCGTGGGGACAGGGAGGCAAGAGACCCAGTACTTC. The chain combines TRBV9 with TRBJ2-5; 9 nucleotides agree with TRBD1. Germline CDR1 reads SGDLS; CDR2 reads YYNGEE. This CDR3 spans 15 amino acids. The trim removed 2 bases at V and 2 bases at J, leaving 4 bases unmatched.

The chain has TRBV28 and TRBJ1-2; 7 nucleotides line up with TRBD1. This CDR3 spans 14 amino acids. The germline V gene has CDR1 MDHEN and CDR2 SYDVKM. The junction had 11 bases not matched to a gene; V was cut back by 5 bases and J by 8 bases. CDR3 residues: CASSAQTGWDGYTF. DNA for the CDR3: TGTGCCAGCAGTGCCCAGACAGGGTGGGACGGCTACACCTTC.

This clone was counted a single time. The chain combines TRBV18 with TRBJ2-3; TRBD2 agrees at 11 bases. This CDR3 comprises 15 residues. The trim removed 3 bases at V and 4 bases at J, leaving 3 bases unmatched. Germline-derived CDR1 and CDR2 are KGHSH and LQKENI. The CDR3 nucleotides are TGTGCCAGCTCACCGGGGACTAGCGGAGCAGATACGCAGTATTTT. Its translation is CASSPGTSGADTQYF.

The chain uses TRBV4-3 and TRBJ1-6; 8 nucleotides agree with TRBD1. This CDR3 region has 18 residues. CDR1 is LGHNA and CDR2 is YSLEER in the germline V gene. V shed 2 bases, J shed 5 bases, and the junction held 11 bases outside the gene matches. The CDR3 is CASSQFPAGGLNNSPLHF. The CDR3 DNA follows: TGCGCCAGCAGCCAATTCCCCGCAGGGGGCCTCAATAATTCACCCCTCCACTTT.